Following are 10 T cell receptor beta chains from one sample sequenced in a study of blood T cell repertoires in COVID-19. Clones were read by immunoSEQ multiplex PCR, and TCRdb kept only the in-frame ones, dropping some. The sample consists of about 20,000 clones, 70% to 90% of them appearing once. The material sequenced was peripheral blood. The receptors originated from a human donor in a cohort sampled during active COVID-19.

The CDR3 reads CATSDQGQGQVNEQFF. CDR3 DNA: TGTGCCACCAGTGACCAGGGACAGGGGCAAGTCAATGAGCAGTTCTTC. The V and J genes are TRBV24-1 and TRBJ2-1; 10 nucleotides match TRBD1. Germline CDR1 reads KGHDR; CDR2 reads SFDVKD. Germline trimming cut 4 bases from V and 6 bases from J; bases unmatched to any gene: 8. This CDR3 comprises 16 residues.

V and J are TRBV18 and TRBJ2-7; tentatively, D is TRBD2 (7 bases). The V end was cut by 0 bases, the J end by 4 bases, with 13 bases between. CDR3 length: 15 residues. Per the germline V gene, CDR1 is KGHSH and CDR2 is LQKENI. The CDR3 loop reads CASSPPRGRGYEQYF. DNA of the CDR3: TGTGCCAGCTCACCACCGCGGGGGCGTGGGTACGAGCAGTACTTC.

The V gene is TRBV28, the J gene TRBJ2-2; possible D gene TRBD1, 5 bases. Germline CDR1 and CDR2: MDHEN and SYDVKM. Trimming removed 4 bases from V and 7 bases from J, with 13 bases in between. This CDR3 region has 14 residues. CDR3 in amino acids: CASSSSGKGGELFF. Here the CDR3 DNA reads TGTGCCAGCAGTTCGTCAGGGAAGGGCGGGGAGCTGTTTTTT.

This rearrangement joins TRBV7-9 to TRBJ2-7; possibly TRBD2 for D (6 bases). V lost 6 bases, J lost 6 bases, and 15 bases lay in between. CDR3 size: 13 residues. Germline V CDR1 and CDR2: SEHNR, FQNEAQ (reference sequence). The CDR3 loop reads CASSDGTSLEQYF. The CDR3 region has the DNA TGTGCCAGCAGTGACGGGACTTCCCTCGAGCAGTACTTC.

V gene TRBV6-4 combines with J gene TRBJ1-1, with unresolved D. Germline V gene sequence: CDR1 MRHNA, CDR2 SNTAGT. The CDR3 contains 11 residues. Trimming removed 9 bases at V and 4 bases at J, with 9 bases between. Here the CDR3 reads CARKEGTEAFF. The CDR3 nucleotides are TGTGCCAGGAAGGAGGGCACTGAAGCTTTCTTT.

The rearrangement links TRBV25-1 to TRBJ2-5; 8 nucleotides agree with TRBD1. Unmatched junction bases numbered 5, after V lost 6 bases and J lost 5 bases. CDR3 size: 13 residues. CDR1 MGHDK and CDR2 SYGVNS come from the germline V gene. The CDR3 DNA sequence: TGTGCCAGCAGGAAAGACAGGGGCGAGACCCAGTACTTC. This sequence encodes CASRKDRGETQYF.

In its sample, this clone was seen a few times. V is TRBV9 and J is TRBJ1-4; D might be TRBD1 (5 bases). Germline values: CDR1 SGDLS, CDR2 YYNGEE. Trimming stripped 4 bases from V and 0 bases from J, with 7 bases between. The CDR3 covers 14 residues. CDR3 region: CASSQTATNEKLFF. Written as DNA, the CDR3 is TGTGCCAGCAGCCAGACAGCAACTAATGAAAAACTGTTTTTT.

V usage is TRBV11-3 and J usage is TRBJ2-1; 9 positions match TRBD1. The CDR3 has 15 amino acids. With 5 bases clipped from V and 7 bases from J, the junction kept 9 bases outside the gene matches. Germline CDR1 is SGHNT and CDR2 is YENEEA. DNA of the CDR3: TGTGCCAGCAGCCCGAGGACAGGGGAGGGGAATGAGCAGTTCTTC. Protein sequence: CASSPRTGEGNEQFF.

The V gene is TRBV6-1, the J gene TRBJ1-1; D is undetermined. Germline CDR1 reads MNHNS; CDR2 reads SASEGT. CDR3 size: 14 residues. V shed 3 bases and J shed 8 bases, with 16 bases lying between them. CDR3 nucleotide sequence: TGTGCCAGCAGTGACCGCCGGGTTTTTGGCGAAGCTTTCTTT. Protein product: CASSDRRVFGEAFF.

This clone was picked up one time. The chain carries TRBV13 and TRBJ2-1; 8 bases are shared with TRBD2. CDR1 is PRHDT and CDR2 is FYEKMQ in the germline V gene (reference sequence). J lost 6 bases, V lost 5 bases, and 9 bases had no gene match. This CDR3 is 15 amino acids long. CDR3 DNA: TGTGCCAGCAGCCTTAGCGGGATTGGAGGCAATGAGCAGTTCTTC. It encodes CASSLSGIGGNEQFF.